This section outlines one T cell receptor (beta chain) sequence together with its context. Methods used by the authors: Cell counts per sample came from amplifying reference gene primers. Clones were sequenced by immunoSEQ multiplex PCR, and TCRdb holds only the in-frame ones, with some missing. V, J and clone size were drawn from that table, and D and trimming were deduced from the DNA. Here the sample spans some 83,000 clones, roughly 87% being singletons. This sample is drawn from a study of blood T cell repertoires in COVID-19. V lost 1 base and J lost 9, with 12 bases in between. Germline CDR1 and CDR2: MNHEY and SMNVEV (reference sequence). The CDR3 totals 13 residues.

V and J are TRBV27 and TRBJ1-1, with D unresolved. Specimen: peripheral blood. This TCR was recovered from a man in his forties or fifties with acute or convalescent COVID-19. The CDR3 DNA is TGTGCCAGCAGTTTATACGGTCAGACTAAAGCTTTCTTT. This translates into CASSLYGQTKAFF.